This T cell receptor (beta chain) was sequenced during a study of preoperative IRX-2 immunotherapy in early breast cancer. The V gene lost 4 bases and the J gene lost 5 bases, with 12 bases spanning the gap. The CDR3 is made up of 14 amino acids. Generated by immunoSEQ multiplex PCR, the TCRdb table keeps only in-frame clones and is missing some. This table holds 25,000 or so clones, around 89% found once. The treatment denotes: preoperative locoregional IRX-2 cytokine immunotherapy. Samples came from a phase Ib trial of preoperative locoregional IRX-2 cytokine immunotherapy. The chain links TRBV23-1 to TRBJ1-5; D unclear. TRBV23-1 is annotated as an ORF whose role is uncertain. The sample was tumor tissue, taken after IRX-2 immunotherapy. The origin of this receptor is a human donor with breast cancer. The CDR3 nucleotides read TGCGCCAGCAGTCCCCCCCCATGGGATCAGCCCCAGCATTTT. It specifies CASSPPPWDQPQHF.